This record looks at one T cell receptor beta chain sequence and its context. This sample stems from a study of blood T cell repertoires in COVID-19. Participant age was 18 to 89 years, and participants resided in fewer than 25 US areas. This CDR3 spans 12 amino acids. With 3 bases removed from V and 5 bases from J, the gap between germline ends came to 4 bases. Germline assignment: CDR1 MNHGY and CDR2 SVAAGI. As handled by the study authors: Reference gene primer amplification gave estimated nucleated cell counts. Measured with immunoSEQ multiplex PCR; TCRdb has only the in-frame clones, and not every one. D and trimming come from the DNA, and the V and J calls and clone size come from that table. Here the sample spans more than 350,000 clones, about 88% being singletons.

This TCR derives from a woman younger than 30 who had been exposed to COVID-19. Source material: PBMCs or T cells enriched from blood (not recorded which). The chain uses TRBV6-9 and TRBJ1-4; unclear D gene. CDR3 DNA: TGTGCCAGCAGTTACGGGAATGAAAAACTGTTTTTT. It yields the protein CASSYGNEKLFF.